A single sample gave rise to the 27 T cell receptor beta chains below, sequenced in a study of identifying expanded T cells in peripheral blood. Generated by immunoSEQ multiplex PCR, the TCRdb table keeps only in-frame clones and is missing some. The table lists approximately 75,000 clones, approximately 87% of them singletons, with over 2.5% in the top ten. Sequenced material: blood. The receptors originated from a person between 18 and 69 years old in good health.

The CDR3 nucleotides are TGTGCCAGCAGTTCCTTTCCAGAGGTTAACAATGAGCAGTTCTTC. It specifies CASSSFPEVNNEQFF. The rearrangement joins TRBV28 to TRBJ2-1; D is uncertain. CDR3 length: 15 amino acids. Germline V CDR1 and CDR2: MDHEN, SYDVKM. Trimming took 4 bases from V and 5 from J, leaving 15 bases between them. Based on the CDR3 plus reference TRBV28 and TRBJ2-1, the full variable domain is DVKVTQSSRYLVKRTGEKVFLECVQDMDHENMFWYRQDPGLGLRLIYFSYDVKMKEKGDIPEGYSVSREKKERFSLILESASTNQTSMYLCASSSFPEVNNEQFFGPGTRLTVL.

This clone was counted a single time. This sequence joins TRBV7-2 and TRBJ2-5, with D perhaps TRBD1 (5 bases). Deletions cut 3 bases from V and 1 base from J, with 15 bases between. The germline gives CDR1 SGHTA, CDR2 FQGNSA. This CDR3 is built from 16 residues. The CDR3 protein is CASSFGASGSQETQYF. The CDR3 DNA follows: TGTGCCAGCAGCTTTGGGGCCAGTGGGTCCCAAGAGACCCAGTACTTC.

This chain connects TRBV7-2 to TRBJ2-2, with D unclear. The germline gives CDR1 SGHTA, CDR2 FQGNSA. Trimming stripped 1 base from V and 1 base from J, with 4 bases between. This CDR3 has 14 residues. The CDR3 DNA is TGTGCCAGCAGCTTAGTACAGAACACCGGGGAGCTGTTTTTT. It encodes CASSLVQNTGELFF.

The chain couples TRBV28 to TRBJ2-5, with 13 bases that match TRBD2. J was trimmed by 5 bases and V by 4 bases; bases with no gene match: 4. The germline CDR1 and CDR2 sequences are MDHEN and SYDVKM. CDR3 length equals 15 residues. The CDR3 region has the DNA TGTGCCAGCAGTTCACGGACTAGCGGGAGTGAGACCCAGTACTTC. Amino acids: CASSSRTSGSETQYF.

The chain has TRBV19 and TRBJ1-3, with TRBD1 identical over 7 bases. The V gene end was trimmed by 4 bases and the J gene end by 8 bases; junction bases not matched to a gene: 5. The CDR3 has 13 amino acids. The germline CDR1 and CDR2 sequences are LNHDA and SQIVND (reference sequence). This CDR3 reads CASSTLQGDTIYF. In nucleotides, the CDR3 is TGTGCCAGTAGTACCCTCCAGGGGGACACCATATATTTT. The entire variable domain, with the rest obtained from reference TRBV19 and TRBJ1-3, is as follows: DGGITQSPKYLFRKEGQNVTLSCEQNLNHDAMYWYRQDPGQGLRLIYYSQIVNDFQKGDIAEGYSVSREKKESFPLTVTSAQKNPTAFYLCASSTLQGDTIYFGEGSWLTVV.

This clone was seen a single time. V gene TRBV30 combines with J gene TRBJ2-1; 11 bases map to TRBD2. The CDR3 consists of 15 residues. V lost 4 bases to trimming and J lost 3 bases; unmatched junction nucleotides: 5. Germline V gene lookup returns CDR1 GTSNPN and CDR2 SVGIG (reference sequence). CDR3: CAWTRGTSGYNEQFF. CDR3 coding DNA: TGTGCCTGGACCAGGGGGACTAGCGGCTACAATGAGCAGTTCTTC.

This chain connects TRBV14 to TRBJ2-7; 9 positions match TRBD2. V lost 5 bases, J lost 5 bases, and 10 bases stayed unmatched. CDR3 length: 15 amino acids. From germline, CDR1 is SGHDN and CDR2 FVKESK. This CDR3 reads CASSTLAGVSHEQYF. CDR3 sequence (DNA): TGTGCCAGCAGCACATTAGCGGGAGTTAGCCACGAGCAGTACTTC.

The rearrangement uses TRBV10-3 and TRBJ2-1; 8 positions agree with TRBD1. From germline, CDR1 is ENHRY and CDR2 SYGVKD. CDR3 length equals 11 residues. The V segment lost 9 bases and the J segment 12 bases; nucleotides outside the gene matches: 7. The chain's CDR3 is CAMATTGAQFF. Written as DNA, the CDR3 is TGTGCCATGGCGACGACAGGGGCGCAGTTCTTC.

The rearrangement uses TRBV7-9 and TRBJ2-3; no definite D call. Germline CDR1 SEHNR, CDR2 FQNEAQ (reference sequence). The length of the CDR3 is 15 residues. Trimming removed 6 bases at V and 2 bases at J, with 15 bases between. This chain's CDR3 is CASSFSGQSTDTQYF. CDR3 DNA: TGTGCCAGCAGTTTCTCTGGGCAGTCCACAGATACGCAGTATTTT. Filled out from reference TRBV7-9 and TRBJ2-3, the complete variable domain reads DTGVSQNPRHKITKRGQNVTFRCDPISEHNRLYWYRQTLGQGPEFLTYFQNEAQLEKSRLLSDRFSAERPKGSFSTLEIQRTEQGDSAMYLCASSFSGQSTDTQYFGPGTRLTVL.

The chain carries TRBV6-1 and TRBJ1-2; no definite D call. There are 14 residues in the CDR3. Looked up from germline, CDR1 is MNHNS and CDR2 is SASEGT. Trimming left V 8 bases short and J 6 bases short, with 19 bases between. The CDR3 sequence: CASRPLGGLDGYTF. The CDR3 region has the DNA TGTGCCAGCCGACCCCTAGGAGGCCTGGATGGCTACACCTTC.

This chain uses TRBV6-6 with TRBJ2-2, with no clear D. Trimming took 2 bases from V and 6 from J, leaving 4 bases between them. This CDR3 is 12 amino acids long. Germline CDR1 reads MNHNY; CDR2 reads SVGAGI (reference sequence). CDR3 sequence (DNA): TGTGCCAGCAGTTACGGCCCCGGGGAGCTGTTTTTT. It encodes CASSYGPGELFF.

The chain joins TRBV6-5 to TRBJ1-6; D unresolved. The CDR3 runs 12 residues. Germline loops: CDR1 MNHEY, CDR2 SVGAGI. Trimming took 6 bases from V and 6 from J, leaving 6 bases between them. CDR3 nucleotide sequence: TGTGCCAGCAGCAGGTCTAATTCACCCCTCCACTTT. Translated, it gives CASSRSNSPLHF.

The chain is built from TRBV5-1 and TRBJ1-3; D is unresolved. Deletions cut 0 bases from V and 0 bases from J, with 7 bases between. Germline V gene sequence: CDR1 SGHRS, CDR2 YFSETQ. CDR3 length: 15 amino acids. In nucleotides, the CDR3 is TGCGCCAGCAGCTTGGGCGGGAACTCTGGAAACACCATATATTTT. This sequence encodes CASSLGGNSGNTIYF.

The CDR3 region is CASSLFVETGYEQYF. The CDR3 DNA sequence: TGTGCCAGCAGCTTATTCGTCGAGACGGGATACGAGCAGTACTTC. This chain connects TRBV7-2 to TRBJ2-7; D may be TRBD2 (5 bases). Trimming left V 2 bases short and J 4 bases short, with 15 bases between. CDR1 is SGHTA, CDR2 FQGNSA, per germline. This CDR3 is 15 amino acids long.

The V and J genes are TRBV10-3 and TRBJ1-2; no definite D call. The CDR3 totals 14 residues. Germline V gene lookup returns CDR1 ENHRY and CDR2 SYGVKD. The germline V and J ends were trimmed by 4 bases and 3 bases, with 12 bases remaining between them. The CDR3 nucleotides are TGTGCCATCAGTGGCTCGGGTAGGGACTATGGCTACACCTTC. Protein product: CAISGSGRDYGYTF.

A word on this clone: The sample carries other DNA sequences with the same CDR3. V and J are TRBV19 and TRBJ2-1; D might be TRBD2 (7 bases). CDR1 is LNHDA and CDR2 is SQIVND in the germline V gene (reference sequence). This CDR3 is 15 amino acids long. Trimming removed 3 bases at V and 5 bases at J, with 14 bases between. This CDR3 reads CASSIRGAKNNEQFF. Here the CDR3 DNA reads TGTGCCAGTAGTATTCGGGGGGCCAAGAACAATGAGCAGTTCTTC.

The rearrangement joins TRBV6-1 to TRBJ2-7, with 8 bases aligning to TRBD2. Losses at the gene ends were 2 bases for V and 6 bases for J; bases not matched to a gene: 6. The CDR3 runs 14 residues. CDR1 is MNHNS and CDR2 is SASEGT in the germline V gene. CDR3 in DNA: TGTGCCAGCAGTGAACGGAGCGGGGGTGGCGAGCAGTACTTC. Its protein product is CASSERSGGGEQYF.

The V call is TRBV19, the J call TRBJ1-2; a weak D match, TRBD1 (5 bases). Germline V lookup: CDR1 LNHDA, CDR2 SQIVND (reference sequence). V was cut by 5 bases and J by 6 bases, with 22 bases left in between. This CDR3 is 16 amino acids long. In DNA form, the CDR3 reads TGTGCCAGTAGTCAAAGGGGCGGGGGGACCTTAAATGGCTACACCTTC. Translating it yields CASSQRGGGTLNGYTF.

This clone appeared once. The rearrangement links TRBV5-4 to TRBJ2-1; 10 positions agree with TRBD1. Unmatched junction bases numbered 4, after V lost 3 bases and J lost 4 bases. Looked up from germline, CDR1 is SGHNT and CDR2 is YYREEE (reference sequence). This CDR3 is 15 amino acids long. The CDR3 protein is CASSSRDRGYNEQFF. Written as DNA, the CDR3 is TGTGCCAGCAGCTCCCGGGACAGGGGTTACAATGAGCAGTTCTTC.

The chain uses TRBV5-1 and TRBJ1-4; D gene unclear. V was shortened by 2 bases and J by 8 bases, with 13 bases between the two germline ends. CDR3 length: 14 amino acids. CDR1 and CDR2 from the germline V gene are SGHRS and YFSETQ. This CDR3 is CASSFSGGVEKLFF. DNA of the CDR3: TGCGCCAGCAGCTTCTCAGGCGGAGTGGAAAAACTGTTTTTT.

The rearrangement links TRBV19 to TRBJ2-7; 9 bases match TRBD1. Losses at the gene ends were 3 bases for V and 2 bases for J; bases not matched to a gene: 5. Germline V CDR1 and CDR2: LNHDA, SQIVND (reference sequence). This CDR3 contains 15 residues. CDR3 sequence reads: CASSMGTGSAYEQYF. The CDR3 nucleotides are TGTGCCAGTAGTATGGGGACAGGGAGCGCCTACGAGCAGTACTTC.

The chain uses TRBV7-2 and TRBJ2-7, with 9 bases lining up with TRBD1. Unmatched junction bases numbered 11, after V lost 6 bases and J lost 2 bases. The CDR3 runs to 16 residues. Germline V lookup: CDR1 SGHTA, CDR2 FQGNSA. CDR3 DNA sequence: TGTGCCAGCAGGCTAGGGGGGGGACAGGGTACCTACGAGCAGTACTTC. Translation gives CASRLGGGQGTYEQYF.

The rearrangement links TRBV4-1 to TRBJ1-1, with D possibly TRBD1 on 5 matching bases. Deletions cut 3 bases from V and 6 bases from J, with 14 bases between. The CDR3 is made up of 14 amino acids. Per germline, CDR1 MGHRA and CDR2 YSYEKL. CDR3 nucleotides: TGCGCCAGCAGCCACCTACGCGGGACGTCTGAAGCTTTCTTT. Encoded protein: CASSHLRGTSEAFF.

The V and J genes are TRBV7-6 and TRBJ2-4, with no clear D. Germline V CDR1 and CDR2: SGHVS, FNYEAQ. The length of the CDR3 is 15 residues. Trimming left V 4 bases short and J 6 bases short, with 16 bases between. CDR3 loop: CASSSPWDRGNIQYF. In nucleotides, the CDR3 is TGTGCCAGCAGCTCTCCGTGGGATCGAGGAAACATTCAGTACTTC. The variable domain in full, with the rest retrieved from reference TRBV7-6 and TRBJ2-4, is GAGVSQSPRYKVTKRGQDVALRCDPISGHVSLYWYRQALGQGPEFLTYFNYEAQQDKSGLPNDRFSAERPEGSISTLTIQRTEQRDSAMYRCASSSPWDRGNIQYFGAGTRLSVL.

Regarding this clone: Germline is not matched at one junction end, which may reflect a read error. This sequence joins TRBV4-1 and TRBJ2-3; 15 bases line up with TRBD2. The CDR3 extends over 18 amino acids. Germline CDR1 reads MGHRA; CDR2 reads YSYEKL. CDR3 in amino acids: CASSQRGLAGGSTDTQYF. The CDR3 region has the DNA TGCGCCAGCAGCCAACGAGGACTAGCGGGGGGGAGCACCGATACGCAGTATTTT.

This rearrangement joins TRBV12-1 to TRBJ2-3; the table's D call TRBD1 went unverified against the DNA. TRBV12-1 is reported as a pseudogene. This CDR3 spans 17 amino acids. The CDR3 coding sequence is TGTGCCAGCAGTCCTCGGACACCCCCATTGGGCACAGATACGCAGTATTTT. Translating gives CASSPRTPPLGTDTQYF.

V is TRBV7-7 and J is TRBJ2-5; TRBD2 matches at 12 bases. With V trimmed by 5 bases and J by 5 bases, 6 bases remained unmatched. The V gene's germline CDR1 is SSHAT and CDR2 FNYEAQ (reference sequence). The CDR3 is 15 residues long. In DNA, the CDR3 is TGTGCCAGCAGCATATGGACTAGCGGGATTGAGACCCAGTACTTC. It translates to CASSIWTSGIETQYF.